The subject of this entry is one T cell receptor beta chain. Antigen unknown. This may be a read error, as it is one base from a much larger clone. Trimming removed 1 base at V and 9 bases at J, with 13 bases between. The CDR3 is made up of 14 amino acids. The sample is drawn from a study of blood T cells in healthy people across ages. General observations from the study: Samples with more naive T cells showed higher observed beta diversity.

A J-beta primer mix and a sample-barcoded 5' primer were used in a second PCR of about 7 to 12 cycles. Per-sample output comprised a minimum of 2.5 million paired-end reads containing CDR3. TCRdb redid the calling of the 5' RACE reads with MiXCR, one entry per CDR3 protein. The sample holds about 1.7 million distinct CDR3 sequences, roughly 28% seen once. This chain links TRBV12-3 or TRBV12-4 with TRBJ2-4; no clear D. This TCR was sampled from a woman between 25 and 40 years old in good health. The sample consisted of blood. The CDR3 spells CASSLEVGRSIQYF. As DNA, the CDR3 is TGTGCCAGCAGTTTAGAAGTGGGTAGGAGCATTCAGTACTTC.